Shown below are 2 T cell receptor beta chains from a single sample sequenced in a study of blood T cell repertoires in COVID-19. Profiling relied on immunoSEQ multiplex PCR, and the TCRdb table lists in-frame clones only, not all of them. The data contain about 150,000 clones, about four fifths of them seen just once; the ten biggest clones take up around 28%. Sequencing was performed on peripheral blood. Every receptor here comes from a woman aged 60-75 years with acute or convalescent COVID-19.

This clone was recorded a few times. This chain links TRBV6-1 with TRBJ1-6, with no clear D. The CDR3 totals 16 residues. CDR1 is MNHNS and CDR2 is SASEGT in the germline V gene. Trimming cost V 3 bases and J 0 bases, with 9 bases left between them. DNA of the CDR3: TGTGCCAGCAGTGATCCATTCAGCTCCTATAATTCACCCCTCCACTTT. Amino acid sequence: CASSDPFSSYNSPLHF.

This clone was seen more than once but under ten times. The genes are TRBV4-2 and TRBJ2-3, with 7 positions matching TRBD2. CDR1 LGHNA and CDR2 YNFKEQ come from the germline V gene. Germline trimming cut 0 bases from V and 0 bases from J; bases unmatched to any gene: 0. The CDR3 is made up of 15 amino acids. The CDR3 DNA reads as TGTGCCAGCAGCCAAGAGCGGGGGAGCACAGATACGCAGTATTTT. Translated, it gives CASSQERGSTDTQYF.